This T cell receptor beta chain was recovered during a study of post-analysis software for immune sequencing data. Study outcomes and limitations: By F measure, strong co-clustering occurred among samples prepared in the same batch. Normalized Chao1 diversity in multiple sclerosis patients fell significantly below that of controls.

Prepared TCR beta cDNA libraries contained unique molecular identifiers. Around 500,000 cDNA molecules came from around 1 to 9.1 million T cells. TCRdb reanalysed the PCR reads using MiXCR and keeps one entry per CDR3 protein. Seen here are around 700,000 distinct CDR3 sequences, about 60% observed once, and the top ten hold about 11%. Comment on this clonotype: Its antigen remains unknown.

The receptor was derived from a girl aged 2 to 10 with multiple sclerosis. The sample consisted of blood.

In DNA form, the CDR3 reads TGTGCCAGCAACCTAGCGGGACCGAATGAGCAGTTCTTC. Translated, it gives CASNLAGPNEQFF. The chain joins TRBV6-2 or TRBV6-3 to TRBJ2-1; 9 bases match TRBD2. Germline values: CDR1 MNHEY, CDR2 SVGEGT. Unmatched junction bases numbered 5, after V lost 7 bases and J lost 7 bases. The CDR3 extends over 13 amino acids.